This T cell receptor (beta chain) originates from a study of blood T cell repertoires in COVID-19. On the study more broadly: Acute and convalescent COVID-19 specimens originated in the United States, Italy and Spain. PBMCs, B-cell-depleted T cells, or T cells provided the cDNA or gDNA that made up the material.

The CDR3 has 13 residues. Germline lookup yields CDR1 MNHNY and CDR2 SVGAGI (reference sequence). V lost 5 bases and J 1 base, leaving 8 bases between the germline ends. Per the study methods: Amplification with reference gene primers provided the estimates of nucleated cell counts. Libraries were prepared by immunoSEQ multiplex PCR; TCRdb keeps only in-frame clonotypes and omits some of them. Clonal size and the V and J genes are those of that table, whereas D and trimming came from the DNA. The table records under 55,000 clones, approximately 90% of them present only once. The sample was peripheral blood. V and J are TRBV6-6 and TRBJ1-1; no firm D call. This sequence was found in a human donor in a cohort sampled during active COVID-19. The CDR3 is CASSQSRNTEAFF. The CDR3 nucleotides read TGTGCCAGCAGTCAGTCCAGGAACACTGAAGCTTTCTTT.